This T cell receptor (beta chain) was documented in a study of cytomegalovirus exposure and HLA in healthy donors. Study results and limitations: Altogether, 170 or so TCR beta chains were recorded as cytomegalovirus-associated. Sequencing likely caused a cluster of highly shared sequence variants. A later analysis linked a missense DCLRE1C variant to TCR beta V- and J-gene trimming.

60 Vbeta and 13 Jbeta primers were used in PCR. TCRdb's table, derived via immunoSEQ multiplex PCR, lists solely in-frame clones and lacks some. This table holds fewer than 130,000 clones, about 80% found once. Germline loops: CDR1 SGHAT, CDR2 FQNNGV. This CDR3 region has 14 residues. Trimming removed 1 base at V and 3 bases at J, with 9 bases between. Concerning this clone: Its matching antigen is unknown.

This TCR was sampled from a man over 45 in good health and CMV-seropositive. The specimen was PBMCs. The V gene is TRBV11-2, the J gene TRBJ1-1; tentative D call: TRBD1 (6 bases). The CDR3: CASSLAQGYTEAFF. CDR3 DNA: TGTGCCAGCAGCTTAGCTCAGGGGTACACTGAAGCTTTCTTT.